These T cell receptor beta chains were read from a single sample in a study of T cell responses to AZD1222 COVID-19 vaccine. Sequencing was performed with immunoSEQ multiplex PCR; in TCRdb, only in-frame clones are kept and a portion is missing. The profile shows around 270,000 clones, about 94% of them singletons. Sequencing used peripheral blood, obtained 28 days after the second AZD1222 dose. These receptors were collected from an adult who received the AZD1222 COVID-19 vaccine. Both conserved end residues are part of each CDR3. The D gene is left open where the match is weak. Rows give clone size only sometimes, using once, few, many, or a class for an expanded clone.

D gene	J gene	V gene	clone size	CDR3 protein	CDR3 DNA
TRBD2	TRBJ2-7	TRBV6-2/TRBV6-3	few	CASSRLATPYEQYF	TGTGCCAGCAGTCGACTAGCGACACCCTACGAGCAGTACTTC
.	TRBJ1-1	TRBV9	.	CASSSGTENTEAFF	TGTGCCAGCAGCAGTGGTACAGAGAACACTGAAGCTTTCTTT
.	TRBJ1-5	TRBV19	.	CASSIGAAPGVQPQHF	TGTGCCAGTAGTATCGGGGCCGCCCCGGGAGTTCAGCCCCAGCATTTT
TRBD1	TRBJ1-4	TRBV28	.	CASSPPDRGNEKLFF	TGTGCCAGCAGTCCCCCGGACAGGGGAAATGAAAAACTGTTTTTT
.	TRBJ2-5	TRBV27	.	CASSPGTSPGTQYF	TGTGCCAGCAGTCCTGGGACTTCCCCGGGGACCCAGTACTTC
.	TRBJ1-6	TRBV5-1	.	CASSVKTGVGNSPLHF	TGCGCCAGCAGCGTCAAGACAGGAGTAGGCAATTCACCCCTCCACTTT
.	TRBJ1-5	TRBV6-2/TRBV6-3	.	CASSLNAGSVRVGDQPQHF	TGTGCCAGCAGCCTTAACGCGGGATCAGTTAGAGTTGGGGACCAGCCCCAGCATTTT
.	TRBJ1-1	TRBV10-3	once	CAIRTPTTPEAFF	TGTGCCATCAGGACCCCTACCACGCCTGAAGCTTTCTTT
.	TRBJ2-1	TRBV5-1	.	CASSLGGYEQFF	TGCGCCAGCAGCTTGGGAGGGTATGAGCAGTTCTTC
TRBD1	TRBJ2-2	TRBV2	.	CASSRTQGAGTGELFF	TGTGCCAGCAGTCGAACCCAGGGGGCGGGCACCGGGGAGCTGTTTTTT
.	TRBJ2-2	TRBV5-1	once	CASSLPRSGELFF	TGCGCCAGCAGCTTGCCCCGGAGCGGGGAGCTGTTTTTT
TRBD1	TRBJ1-6	TRBV28	.	CASIPQGYRGGSPLHF	TGTGCCAGCATCCCCCAGGGGTACAGGGGTGGTTCACCCCTCCACTTT
TRBD1	TRBJ2-5	TRBV2	once	CASRDRVGETQYF	TGTGCCAGCAGAGACAGGGTTGGGGAGACCCAGTACTTC
TRBD1	TRBJ1-1	TRBV3-1/TRBV3-2	.	CASSHWTGEAEAFF	TGTGCCAGCAGCCATTGGACAGGCGAGGCTGAAGCTTTCTTT
.	TRBJ2-1	TRBV7-6	.	CASSLAQGFPYNEQFF	TGTGCCAGCAGCTTAGCGCAGGGGTTTCCCTACAATGAGCAGTTCTTC
TRBD1	TRBJ1-5	TRBV3-1/TRBV3-2	.	CASSRGQGPSNQPQHF	TGTGCCAGCAGCCGAGGACAGGGACCTAGCAATCAGCCCCAGCATTTT
.	TRBJ2-7	TRBV12-3/TRBV12-4	.	CASSRSPSYEQYF	TGTGCCAGCAGCCGGAGCCCCTCCTACGAGCAGTACTTC
.	TRBJ2-7	TRBV7-9	once	CASSLFRTVGSHEQYF	TGTGCCAGCAGCTTATTTCGGACCGTAGGATCCCACGAGCAGTACTTC
TRBD1	TRBJ2-5	TRBV29-1	once	CSSDRGPGTQYF	TGCAGCTCCGACAGGGGCCCAGGGACCCAGTACTTC
.	TRBJ2-5	TRBV7-3	.	CASSLMAGQETQYF	TGTGCCAGCAGCTTAATGGCAGGGCAAGAGACCCAGTACTTC
.	TRBJ1-1	TRBV9	.	CASSPQAVLDTEAFF	TGTGCCAGCAGCCCCCAAGCAGTTCTGGACACTGAAGCTTTCTTT
.	TRBJ1-2	TRBV3-1/TRBV3-2	.	CASSRGDTGGYTF	TGTGCCAGCAGCCGAGGGGATACGGGAGGCTACACCTTC
.	TRBJ1-6	TRBV3-1/TRBV3-2	.	CASSIPNSPLHF	TGTGCCAGCAGCATACCCAATTCACCCCTCCACTTT
.	TRBJ1-6	TRBV27	.	CASSLSRSRSSPLHF	TGTGCCAGCAGTTTATCGCGGTCTCGGAGTTCACCCCTCCACTTT
.	TRBJ2-7	TRBV6-2/TRBV6-3	.	CASSYFGAGSTYEQYF	TGTGCCAGCAGTTACTTTGGGGCGGGATCGACCTACGAGCAGTACTTC
.	TRBJ1-1	TRBV3-1/TRBV3-2	.	CASSQVGGNTEAFF	TGTGCCAGCAGCCAAGTTGGTGGGAACACTGAAGCTTTCTTT
.	TRBJ2-7	TRBV5-5	.	CASSRTGHRYEQYF	TGTGCCAGCAGCCGGACCGGGCACCGCTACGAGCAGTACTTC
.	TRBJ1-1	TRBV28	few	CASAGFSTEAFF	TGTGCCAGCGCGGGGTTTTCCACTGAAGCTTTCTTT
TRBD1	TRBJ2-7	TRBV4-1	.	CASRRDRGNYEQYF	TGCGCCAGCAGGAGGGACAGGGGTAATTACGAGCAGTACTTC
.	TRBJ1-6	TRBV7-9	.	CASSQEAESPLHF	TGTGCCAGCAGCCAAGAAGCGGAATCACCCCTCCACTTT
.	TRBJ1-1	TRBV5-5	.	CASSSRNTEAFF	TGTGCCAGCAGCTCTAGGAACACTGAAGCTTTCTTT
.	TRBJ2-3	TRBV6-4	.	CASSDSAGATDTQYF	TGTGCCAGCAGTGACTCAGCAGGGGCCACAGATACGCAGTATTTT
TRBD1	TRBJ1-1	TRBV25-1	.	CASSTGTGGTEAFF	TGTGCCAGCAGTACCGGGACAGGGGGAACTGAAGCTTTCTTT
.	TRBJ1-5	TRBV2	.	CASSPRAPGVRNQPQHF	TGTGCCAGCAGTCCAAGGGCCCCAGGGGTTCGAAATCAGCCCCAGCATTTT
TRBD2	TRBJ2-7	TRBV6-2/TRBV6-3	.	CASSYQASGIYEQYF	TGTGCCAGCAGTTACCAGGCTAGCGGGATCTACGAGCAGTACTTC
.	TRBJ1-1	TRBV5-5	.	CASSLGHLTEAFF	TGTGCCAGCAGCTTGGGGCACCTCACTGAAGCTTTCTTT
.	TRBJ1-1	TRBV19	.	CASSAPYTEAFF	TGTGCCAGTAGTGCTCCCTACACTGAAGCTTTCTTT
.	TRBJ2-2	TRBV5-1	few	CASSFKFMELFF	TGCGCCAGCAGCTTCAAGTTCATGGAGCTGTTTTTT
.	TRBJ2-7	TRBV12-3/TRBV12-4	.	CASSLAGDEQYF	TGTGCCAGCAGTTTAGCGGGGGACGAGCAGTACTTC
.	TRBJ2-7	TRBV6-2/TRBV6-3	.	CASSSLLWGPYEQYF	TGTGCCAGCAGTTCCCTCCTCTGGGGTCCCTACGAGCAGTACTTC
TRBD1	TRBJ2-7	TRBV6-5	.	CASTAYRGDSYEQYF	TGTGCCAGCACAGCCTACAGGGGTGACTCCTACGAGCAGTACTTC
.	TRBJ2-1	TRBV19	.	CASSFPRLDNEQFF	TGTGCCAGTAGTTTCCCCCGACTAGACAATGAGCAGTTCTTC
.	TRBJ1-4	TRBV28	.	CASSPRWDPRNEKLFF	TGTGCCAGCAGTCCCCGATGGGATCCACGAAACGAAAAACTGTTTTTT
.	TRBJ2-1	TRBV18	.	CASSPPGYQGNEQFF	TGTGCCAGCTCACCACCGGGCTATCAGGGCAATGAGCAGTTCTTC
.	TRBJ1-5	TRBV6-5	once	CASRQTYSNQPQHF	TGTGCCAGCAGGCAGACATACTCCAATCAGCCCCAGCATTTT
.	TRBJ1-1	TRBV28	.	CASISFPGNTEAFF	TGTGCCAGCATCTCCTTCCCGGGGAACACTGAAGCTTTCTTT
.	TRBJ1-1	TRBV5-1	.	CASSREPPEAFF	TGCGCCAGCAGCAGGGAACCGCCTGAAGCTTTCTTT
.	TRBJ1-5	TRBV6-5	.	CASRTSGQPQHF	TGTGCCAGCAGGACGAGTGGGCAGCCCCAGCATTTT
.	TRBJ1-3	TRBV28	.	CASSTTGGGNTIYF	TGTGCCAGCAGTACCACAGGAGGAGGAAACACCATATATTTT
.	TRBJ2-7	TRBV28	.	CASSSYGGTSSYEQYF	TGTGCCAGCAGCTCGTACGGGGGTACCAGCTCCTACGAGCAGTACTTC
.	TRBJ2-7	TRBV30	.	CAWTPPGLLNYEQYF	TGTGCCTGGACCCCCCCAGGACTGTTAAACTACGAGCAGTACTTC
TRBD2	TRBJ2-1	TRBV19	.	CASKTSGFSYNEQFF	TGTGCCAGTAAGACTAGCGGTTTCTCCTACAATGAGCAGTTCTTC